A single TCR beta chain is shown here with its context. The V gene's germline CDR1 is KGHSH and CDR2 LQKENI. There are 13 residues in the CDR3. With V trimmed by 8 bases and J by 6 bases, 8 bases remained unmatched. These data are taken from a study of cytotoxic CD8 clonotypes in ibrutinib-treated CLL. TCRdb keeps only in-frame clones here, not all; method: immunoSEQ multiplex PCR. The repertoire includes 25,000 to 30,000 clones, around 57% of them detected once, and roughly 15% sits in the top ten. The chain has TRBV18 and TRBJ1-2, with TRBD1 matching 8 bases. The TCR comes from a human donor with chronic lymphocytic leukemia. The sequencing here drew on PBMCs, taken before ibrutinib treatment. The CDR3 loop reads CASEEQGDNGYTF. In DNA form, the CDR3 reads TGTGCCAGCGAGGAACAGGGGGATAATGGCTACACCTTC.